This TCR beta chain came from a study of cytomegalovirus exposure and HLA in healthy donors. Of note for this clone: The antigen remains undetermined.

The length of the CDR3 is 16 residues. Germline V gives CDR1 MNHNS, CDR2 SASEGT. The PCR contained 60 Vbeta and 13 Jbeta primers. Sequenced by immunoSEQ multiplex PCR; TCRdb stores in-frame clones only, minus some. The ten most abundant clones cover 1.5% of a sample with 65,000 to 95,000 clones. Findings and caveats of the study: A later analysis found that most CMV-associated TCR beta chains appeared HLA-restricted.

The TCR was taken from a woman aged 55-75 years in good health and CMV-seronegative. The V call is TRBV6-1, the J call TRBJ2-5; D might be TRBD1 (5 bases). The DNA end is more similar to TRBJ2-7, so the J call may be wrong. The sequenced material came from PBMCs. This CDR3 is CASSEMGLVSSYEQYF. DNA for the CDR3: TGTGCCAGCAGTGAAATGGGGCTTGTGAGCTCCTACGAGCAGTACTTC.